Listed here are 9 T cell receptor beta chains from one sample, sequenced in a study of PD-L1 blockade in urothelial cancer. Using immunoSEQ multiplex PCR, the repertoire was profiled, and TCRdb retains in-frame clones only, with some absent. The sample has 40,000 to 50,000 clones, roughly 80% seen once. Time point meaning: pretreatment peripheral blood. Sequencing was performed on PBMCs, taken around atezolizumab (anti-PD-L1) treatment. Every receptor here comes from a man in his 70s with urothelial cancer.

This clone was observed once. The rearrangement uses TRBV14 and TRBJ2-7; no clear D gene. The germline V gene encodes CDR1 SGHDN and CDR2 FVKESK. The V end lost 4 bases, the J end lost 0 bases, and 10 bases lay between the germline ends. The CDR3 totals 14 residues. The CDR3 DNA is TGTGCCAGCAGCCCAACAGCAGTCTCCTACGAGCAGTACTTC. Protein product: CASSPTAVSYEQYF.

The genes are TRBV5-8 and TRBJ2-7; TRBD2 aligns across 9 bases. Per the germline V gene, CDR1 is SGHTS and CDR2 is YDEGEE. The CDR3 runs to 19 residues. V was clipped by 0 bases and J by 2 bases; unmatched bases: 15. CDR3 protein: CASSLGRASGKPLTYEQYF. The CDR3 nucleotides read TGTGCCAGCAGCTTGGGTCGGGCTAGCGGGAAACCCCTCACCTACGAGCAGTACTTC.

This clone was counted only a few times. The V call is TRBV6-5, the J call TRBJ1-2, with D possibly TRBD1 on 5 matching bases. The CDR3 runs 14 residues. Germline lookup yields CDR1 MNHEY and CDR2 SVGAGI. V lost 5 bases and J lost 2, with 12 bases in between. The CDR3 reads CASSASGGNYGYTF. As DNA, the CDR3 is TGTGCCAGCAGTGCCTCGGGGGGGAACTATGGCTACACCTTC.

This rearrangement joins TRBV2 to TRBJ1-5, with TRBD1 as a possible D gene (5 bases). The CDR3 spans 15 residues. The germline V gene has CDR1 SNHLY and CDR2 FYNNEI. V lost 7 bases, J lost 0 bases, and 13 bases lay in between. DNA of the CDR3: TGTGCCAGCACCGAAGGGCAGGGTAGCAATCAGCCCCAGCATTTT. Protein sequence: CASTEGQGSNQPQHF.

V gene TRBV28 combines with J gene TRBJ1-4; perhaps TRBD1 as D (6 bases). Per germline, CDR1 MDHEN and CDR2 SYDVKM. Trimming took 5 bases from V and 13 from J, leaving 20 bases between them. The length of the CDR3 is 14 residues. CDR3 loop: CASSSTPVTRGLFF. In DNA, the CDR3 is TGTGCCAGCAGTAGCACTCCGGTAACCAGGGGACTGTTTTTT.

The V gene is TRBV5-4, the J gene TRBJ2-1, with D perhaps TRBD2 (5 bases). This CDR3 is 15 amino acids long. The germline gives CDR1 SGHNT, CDR2 YYREEE (reference sequence). V was trimmed by 5 bases and J by 1 base, leaving 13 bases between them. The CDR3 DNA is TGTGCCAGCAGGTTAACTGGACTTTCCTACAATGAGCAGTTCTTC. Translating gives CASRLTGLSYNEQFF.

The V and J genes are TRBV2 and TRBJ2-5; D is perhaps TRBD2 (6 bases). Germline CDR1 and CDR2: SNHLY and FYNNEI. The ends were cut back, 6 bases at V and 4 bases at J, with 18 bases in the middle. This CDR3 has 15 residues. CDR3 DNA sequence: TGTGCCAGCAGCGTTATGAGGGCCGGGGGAGAGACCCAGTACTTC. It specifies CASSVMRAGGETQYF.

Only a few counts were recorded for this clone. CDR3 coding DNA: TGTGCCAGCAGTGGTCTCTTTCGGACAGATACGCAGTATTTT. Amino acids: CASSGLFRTDTQYF. The chain links TRBV2 to TRBJ2-3; D gene unclear. This CDR3 contains 14 residues. V was clipped by 4 bases and J by 3 bases, with 11 bases between them. Germline CDR1 SNHLY, CDR2 FYNNEI.

This chain links TRBV19 with TRBJ2-7; TRBD2 aligns across 9 bases. Germline CDR1 and CDR2: LNHDA and SQIVND (reference sequence). The CDR3 length is 14 residues. After removal of 5 bases from V and 4 bases from J, the junction contained 6 bases not matched to a gene. The CDR3 spells CASSRGAGGYEQYF. The CDR3 DNA follows: TGTGCCAGTAGTCGAGGAGCGGGAGGTTACGAGCAGTACTTC.